This TCR beta chain was sequenced during a study of blood T cell repertoires in COVID-19 (dated by TCRdb to about 2020). Regarding the complete study: Samples from collaborators originated in the United States, Italy and Spain and spanned both the acute and convalescent phases of COVID-19. The prospective study material was composed of cDNA or gDNA derived from T cells, B-cell-depleted T cells, or PBMCs. Deeply sampled blood TCRbeta repertoires from subjects exposed to, actively infected with, or recovered from COVID-19 were included in the dataset. The repertoires were released in a freely available public database meant as a resource for research on the immune response to SARS-CoV-2. The samples were drawn from the first 160 participants of the ongoing ImmuneRACE study and from 1,254 subjects provided by 6 global collaborators. A de-identified subject ID, COVID-19 status, age in years and sex were almost always included in the sample metadata. Where available, HLA class I and class II types were obtained from metadata supplied by the sample provider rather than from assay-based typing. Broad study findings and their caveats: How much clinical and demographic metadata was included differed by source and by participant, and the metadata was provided uncurated.

The immunoSEQ Assay, a bias-controlled multiplex PCR, was used to amplify TCRbeta CDR3 regions from genomic DNA. Turning to the authors' computational methods: The number of nucleated cells in each sample was estimated by amplification of reference gene primers within the assay. Sequence reads were collapsed and filtered to measure the absolute abundance of every unique TCRbeta CDR3 rearrangement. For each sample, productive Simpson clonality was calculated as the square root of Simpson's diversity index across productive rearrangements. In its TCRdb copy, this immuneACCESS table keeps in-frame sequences only and misses some clones. Where compared with another copy, unresolved V genes explain less than half of these, and the others have no known cause. The D gene and trimming were derived from the DNA, and the V and J assignments and clone size from that table. This sample has about 120,000 clones in its table, and around 88% of those were observed once. About 6.3% of the sample lies in the top ten.

V and J are truncated by 0 bases and 8 bases respectively, leaving an intervening sequence of 17 bases. The germline V gene yields SGDLS for CDR1 and YYNGEE for CDR2. Inclusive of the bounding cysteine and phenylalanine, the CDR3 is 15 residues long. This entry keeps only the CDR3 DNA: 45 bases, framed from base 1. Remarks on this clone: The antigen this receptor binds is unknown. The input lacks base qualities; no much larger clone sits a single base away.

The collaborating institutions used their own protocols to collect whole blood in K2EDTA tubes. For TCRbeta analysis, collaborator samples were shipped as frozen whole blood, as isolated PBMCs, or as DNA extracted from either sample type. The specimen sequenced was peripheral blood. This receptor was obtained from a man older than 75 with active or convalescent COVID-19. Recombination connected TRBV9 to TRBJ1-1, with TRBD1 perhaps the D gene, on 5 matching bases. The encoded CDR3 is CASSVVGAGSLEAFF. The DNA sequence is as follows: TGTGCCAGCAGCGTAGTAGGGGCGGGATCCCTCGAAGCTTTCTTT.